These 14 T cell receptor beta chains were sequenced from one sample in a study of blood T cell repertoires in COVID-19. Only in-frame clones appear in the TCRdb table, and some are missing; sequencing was by immunoSEQ multiplex PCR. The repertoire consists of 200,000 to 250,000 clones, with 82% occurring once and the leading ten covering 3% to 4%. The sample comprised PBMCs or T cells enriched from blood (not recorded which). The receptors shown here come from a woman aged 55-75 years who had recovered from COVID-19.

This clone was seen a single time. The rearrangement joins TRBV19 to TRBJ1-2; 8 bases map to TRBD1. The V and J ends lost 10 bases and 3 bases, in that order; junction bases with no gene match: 13. The CDR3 is 15 amino acids. Per germline, CDR1 LNHDA and CDR2 SQIVND (reference sequence). The CDR3 nucleotides read TGTGCCACCAGGGTACAGGGGGATTGGGACTATGGCTACACCTTC. It yields the protein CATRVQGDWDYGYTF.

This chain joins TRBV4-1 and TRBJ2-3; 7 bases agree with TRBD1. The germline CDR1 and CDR2 sequences are MGHRA and YSYEKL. This CDR3 region has 18 residues. V dropped 3 bases and J dropped 0; count of bases not matched to a gene: 12. The CDR3 sequence is CASSHEKQGFGSTDTQYF. The DNA for the CDR3 is TGCGCCAGCAGCCACGAAAAACAGGGGTTCGGGAGCACAGATACGCAGTATTTT.

The genes are TRBV7-2 and TRBJ2-5, with 7 bases aligning to TRBD2. The CDR3 extends over 15 amino acids. Germline V gives CDR1 SGHTA, CDR2 FQGNSA. V was clipped by 0 bases and J by 5 bases; unmatched bases: 6. CDR3 DNA sequence: TGTGCCAGCAGCTTAGCGGGAGGGCCTGATGAGACCCAGTACTTC. Protein product: CASSLAGGPDETQYF.

The V gene is TRBV3-1 (or the pseudogene TRBV3-2), the J gene TRBJ2-7; 8 nucleotides line up with TRBD2. The ends lost 4 bases at V and 3 bases at J; junction bases unmatched: 17. Looked up from germline, CDR1 is LGHDT and CDR2 is YNNKEL (reference sequence). The CDR3 is made up of 18 amino acids. CDR3 protein: CASSRGTGKPAGVYEQYF. The CDR3 DNA is TGTGCCAGCAGCCGAGGGACGGGGAAACCAGCGGGGGTCTACGAGCAGTACTTC.

J is TRBJ1-2 and V is TRBV19, with D perhaps TRBD1 (6 bases). Germline V gene lookup returns CDR1 LNHDA and CDR2 SQIVND (reference sequence). V shed 3 bases and J shed 8 bases, with 13 bases lying between them. The CDR3 runs 13 residues. The CDR3 here is CASSMWTALGYTF. The CDR3 DNA reads TGTGCCAGTAGTATGTGGACAGCTTTGGGCTACACCTTC.

This chain connects TRBV6-5 to TRBJ2-6; TRBD1 agrees at 7 bases. Germline V lookup: CDR1 MNHEY, CDR2 SVGAGI. V trimming: 7 bases; J trimming: 4 bases; junction bases outside the gene matches: 7. This CDR3 is 15 amino acids long. In DNA form, the CDR3 reads TGTGCCAGCAAGTACAGGGGCTCCGGGGCCAACGTCCTGACTTTC. It translates to CASKYRGSGANVLTF.

This chain joins TRBV29-1 and TRBJ1-1; 7 bases agree with TRBD1. The V gene's germline CDR1 is SQVTM and CDR2 ANQGSEA. V shed 2 bases and J 2 bases; nucleotides not matched to a gene: 5. The CDR3 is 14 amino acids. The CDR3 bases are TGCAGCGTTGAAACGACAGGGTATAACACTGAAGCTTTCTTT. Its protein is CSVETTGYNTEAFF. Looking up the rest from reference TRBV29-1 and TRBJ1-1 gives the full variable domain: SAVISQKPSRDICQRGTSLTIQCQVDSQVTMMFWYRQQPGQSLTLIATANQGSEATYESGFVIDKFPISRPNLTFSTLTVSNMSPEDSSIYLCSVETTGYNTEAFFGQGTRLTVV.

The chain employs TRBV5-6 and TRBJ1-1; 8 nucleotides line up with TRBD1. Germline V gene lookup returns CDR1 SGHDT and CDR2 YYEEEE. The CDR3 has 18 amino acids. V dropped 2 bases and J dropped 0; count of bases not matched to a gene: 12. The CDR3 DNA reads TGTGCCAGCAGCTTTCCGACAGGGGTTCCACTCATGAACACTGAAGCTTTCTTT. It specifies CASSFPTGVPLMNTEAFF. The whole variable domain, filled in from reference TRBV5-6 and TRBJ1-1, reads DAGVTQSPTHLIKTRGQQVTLRCSPKSGHDTVSWYQQALGQGPQFIFQYYEEEERQRGNFPDRFSGHQFPNYSSELNVNALLLGDSALYLCASSFPTGVPLMNTEAFFGQGTRLTVV.

The gene calls are TRBV4-2 and TRBJ1-3, with D possibly TRBD1 on 6 matching bases. Germline-derived CDR1 and CDR2 are LGHNA and YNFKEQ. Trimming pared 7 bases from V and 0 bases from J, leaving 10 bases between. The CDR3 runs to 14 residues. CDR3 coding DNA: TGTGCCAGCAATCCGGACAGCTCTGGAAACACCATATATTTT. Protein: CASNPDSSGNTIYF.

This chain links TRBV25-1 with TRBJ1-2; TRBD1 might be the D (5 bases). V lost 4 bases to trimming and J lost 7 bases, with 10 bases between them. This CDR3 spans 12 amino acids. Germline CDR1 MGHDK, CDR2 SYGVNS. Written as DNA, the CDR3 is TGTGCCAGCAGTGGACGGACAATTGGCTACACCTTC. As protein: CASSGRTIGYTF.

This clone was counted once. The chain uses TRBV5-1 and TRBJ2-2; no clear D gene. V lost 0 bases to trimming and J lost 3 bases, with 9 bases between them. Germline V gene lookup returns CDR1 SGHRS and CDR2 YFSETQ. This CDR3 region has 15 residues. In nucleotides, the CDR3 is TGCGCCAGCAGCTTGGGAGGCTCCTACACCGGGGAGCTGTTTTTT. It yields the protein CASSLGGSYTGELFF.

In this sample, this clone turned up once. The chain combines TRBV11-2 with TRBJ2-3; unclear D gene. V was trimmed by 8 bases and J by 5 bases, leaving 11 bases between them. Germline V CDR1 and CDR2: SGHAT, FQNNGV. This CDR3 comprises 12 residues. CDR3 bases: TGTGCCAGCGGTCGTGGGCAAGATACGCAGTATTTT. Residues: CASGRGQDTQYF.

This chain uses TRBV5-1 with TRBJ2-6, with D possibly being TRBD2 (5 bases). Germline CDR1 SGHRS, CDR2 YFSETQ. Trimming cost V 4 bases and J 0 bases, with 11 bases left between them. The CDR3 consists of 16 residues. The CDR3 nucleotides are TGCGCCAGCAGCGGAGGCCCATCCTCTGGGGCCAACGTCCTGACTTTC. Translating it yields CASSGGPSSGANVLTF.

The chain carries TRBV6-5 and TRBJ1-2; no firm D call. Trimming cost V 2 bases and J 4 bases, with 8 bases left between them. The CDR3 is made up of 13 amino acids. Per the germline V gene, CDR1 is MNHEY and CDR2 is SVGAGI. CDR3 bases: TGTGCCAGCAGTTACGATACTACCTATGGCTACACCTTC. Its protein is CASSYDTTYGYTF.